The 19 T cell receptor beta chains listed next were all sequenced from one sample in a study of CD8+ T cells in alopecia areata. Treatment indicated: oral pan-JAK inhibitor, 5-10 mg twice daily. It was cDNA, reverse transcribed from extracted RNA, that served as the sequencing template. Generated by immunoSEQ multiplex PCR, the TCRdb table keeps only in-frame clones and is missing some. The table includes around 140,000 clones, about 85% detected once. The specimen comprised CD8+ T cells sorted from blood, sampled at week 4, from a patient treated with tofacitinib. These receptors were collected from a human donor with alopecia areata.

The chain combines TRBV4-1 with TRBJ2-2; no firm D call. The CDR3 sequence is 14 residues long. The V gene's germline CDR1 is MGHRA and CDR2 YSYEKL. Trimming cost V 1 base and J 5 bases, with 8 bases left between them. CDR3 loop: CASSQGFGTGELFF. As DNA, the CDR3 is TGCGCCAGCAGCCAAGGCTTTGGAACCGGGGAGCTGTTTTTT.

V usage is TRBV2 and J usage is TRBJ2-2, with D possibly TRBD2 on 6 matching bases. This CDR3 is 14 amino acids long. The V end was cut by 11 bases, the J end by 6 bases, with 19 bases between. The V gene's germline CDR1 is SNHLY and CDR2 FYNNEI. CDR3 protein: CAQEGRKGSGELFF. The DNA for the CDR3 is TGTGCCCAGGAGGGGAGGAAGGGGTCCGGGGAGCTGTTTTTT.

The J gene is TRBJ1-1, the V gene TRBV5-1; D not certain. V was cut by 4 bases and J by 5 bases, with 18 bases left in between. This CDR3 contains 15 residues. CDR1 is SGHRS and CDR2 is YFSETQ in the germline V gene. The CDR3 bases are TGCGCCAGCAGCCACCACGACATGGGGAGAACTGAAGCTTTCTTT. Encoded protein: CASSHHDMGRTEAFF.

The rearrangement links TRBV7-8 to TRBJ2-1; either TRBD1 or TRBD2 may supply D (5 bases each). The germline gives CDR1 SGHVS, CDR2 FQNEAQ. The ends were cut back, 1 base at V and 9 bases at J, with 7 bases in the middle. The CDR3 runs 12 residues. This CDR3 is CASSLGDVEQFF. The CDR3 region has the DNA TGTGCCAGCAGCTTAGGGGACGTTGAGCAGTTCTTC.

The chain links TRBV2 to TRBJ2-1, with 7 bases matching TRBD2. Trimming removed 8 bases from V and 3 bases from J; junction bases left unmatched: 4. This CDR3 comprises 13 residues. Germline V gives CDR1 SNHLY, CDR2 FYNNEI. CDR3 in amino acids: CASRGGGYNEQFF. For the CDR3, the DNA is TGTGCCAGCCGCGGGGGAGGCTACAATGAGCAGTTCTTC. Using reference TRBV2 and TRBJ2-1 for the parts outside the CDR3, the full variable domain is EPEVTQTPSHQVTQMGQEVILRCVPISNHLYFYWYRQILGQKVEFLVSFYNNEISEKSEIFDDQFSVERPDGSNFTLKIRSTKLEDSAMYFCASRGGGYNEQFFGPGTRLTVL.

In its sample, this clone was seen a few times. Other nucleotide sequences in the sample specify the same CDR3. The rearrangement links TRBV29-1 to TRBJ2-2; D gene uncertain. V lost 6 bases to trimming and J lost 2 bases, with 4 bases between them. CDR3 length: 11 residues. Germline assignment: CDR1 SQVTM and CDR2 ANQGSEA. The CDR3 sequence is CSVGNTGELFF. The CDR3 DNA reads TGCAGCGTAGGTAACACCGGGGAGCTGTTTTTT.

V and J are TRBV6-1 and TRBJ1-2, with TRBD1 matching over 7 bases. Germline V CDR1 and CDR2: MNHNS, SASEGT. The CDR3 sequence is 16 residues long. Losses at the gene ends were 3 bases for V and 4 bases for J; bases not matched to a gene: 11. The DNA for the CDR3 is TGTGCCAGCAGTGACTTCCGAGAGACAGGGATCTATGGCTACACCTTC. This encodes CASSDFRETGIYGYTF.

The V and J genes are TRBV4-1 and TRBJ2-2, with 7 bases that match TRBD2. Germline loops: CDR1 MGHRA, CDR2 YSYEKL. V trimming: 4 bases; J trimming: 7 bases; junction bases outside the gene matches: 24. The CDR3 sequence is 20 residues long. The chain's CDR3 is CASSRTPLTGGRALDGELFF. The CDR3 DNA follows: TGCGCCAGCAGCCGAACGCCCTTGACTGGAGGGAGGGCCTTAGACGGGGAGCTGTTTTTT.

V gene TRBV7-9 combines with J gene TRBJ2-7; perhaps D is TRBD1 or TRBD2 (5 bases each). This CDR3 comprises 15 residues. From germline, CDR1 is SEHNR and CDR2 FQNEAQ (reference sequence). Trimming removed 1 base at V and 6 bases at J, with 16 bases between. CDR3 nucleotide sequence: TGTGCCAGCAGCTTAGTTGAGGGGTCGAGGGGCGAGCAGTACTTC. Its protein product is CASSLVEGSRGEQYF.

The chain recombines TRBV6-5 with TRBJ2-7; 8 positions match TRBD1. Losses at the gene ends were 6 bases for V and 3 bases for J; bases not matched to a gene: 7. From germline, CDR1 is MNHEY and CDR2 SVGAGI. The CDR3 has 14 residues. The CDR3 sequence is CASSPDRDFYEQYF. The CDR3 DNA sequence: TGTGCCAGCAGCCCGGACAGGGACTTCTACGAGCAGTACTTC.

The chain combines TRBV27 with TRBJ1-5; D gene ambiguous. Germline CDR1 MNHEY, CDR2 SMNVEV (reference sequence). Trimming removed 1 base from V and 5 bases from J, with 12 bases in between. This CDR3 has 15 residues. CDR3 bases: TGTGCCAGCAGTTTATTCGGAGGGAGGGATCAGCCCCAGCATTTT. It is translated as CASSLFGGRDQPQHF.

This clone has more than one count but fewer than ten. The chain couples TRBV10-3 to TRBJ2-1, with D unclear. This CDR3 has 15 residues. Deletions cut 0 bases from V and 4 bases from J, with 10 bases between. The germline gives CDR1 ENHRY, CDR2 SYGVKD. The DNA of the CDR3 is TGTGCCATCAGTGAGTCTCTAAGGTCGTACAATGAGCAGTTCTTC. It codes for CAISESLRSYNEQFF.

The count of this clone is one. This chain links TRBV29-1 with TRBJ2-3; 9 nucleotides align to TRBD2. The J segment lost 5 bases and the V segment lost 5 bases, leaving 11 bases of the junction unmatched. The germline CDR1 and CDR2 sequences are SQVTM and ANQGSEA. This CDR3 region has 15 residues. The CDR3 loop reads CSVRLSGRLGDTQYF. The CDR3 DNA reads TGCAGCGTTCGACTTAGCGGGAGATTAGGAGATACGCAGTATTTT.

This chain connects TRBV27 to TRBJ1-1; D gene unclear. V was trimmed by 6 bases and J by 4 bases, leaving 9 bases between them. This CDR3 comprises 12 residues. The germline gives CDR1 MNHEY, CDR2 SMNVEV (reference sequence). CDR3 region: CASREGGTEAFF. CDR3 DNA: TGTGCCAGCAGAGAAGGTGGCACTGAAGCTTTCTTT.

This chain joins TRBV27 and TRBJ2-7; D is possibly TRBD1 (6 bases). The CDR3 consists of 15 residues. Trimming took 5 bases from V and 7 from J, leaving 21 bases between them. Germline V CDR1 and CDR2: MNHEY, SMNVEV (reference sequence). The CDR3 region is CASSARDMREGEQYF. The CDR3 DNA sequence: TGTGCCAGCAGTGCCCGGGACATGAGGGAAGGGGAGCAGTACTTC.

The V and J genes are TRBV6-4 and TRBJ2-1; D assignment may be TRBD1 or TRBD2 (6 bases each). The ends were cut back, 1 base at V and 3 bases at J, with 10 bases in the middle. Germline V lookup: CDR1 MRHNA, CDR2 SNTAGT. CDR3 length equals 15 residues. As DNA, the CDR3 is TGTGCCAGCAGTGACTGGGGGGCGAGCTACAATGAGCAGTTCTTC. This encodes CASSDWGASYNEQFF.

J is TRBJ2-1 and V is TRBV29-1; 10 positions agree with TRBD2. This CDR3 comprises 15 residues. Trimming removed 2 bases from V and 5 bases from J; junction bases left unmatched: 6. Germline loops: CDR1 SQVTM, CDR2 ANQGSEA. The CDR3 region is CSVELAGDVNNEQFF. The DNA of the CDR3 is TGCAGCGTTGAACTAGCGGGAGATGTAAACAATGAGCAGTTCTTC.

The chain carries TRBV9 and TRBJ1-1, with 12 bases lining up with TRBD1. CDR3 length: 15 amino acids. J gave up 7 bases and V 4 bases, and 8 bases lay outside the gene matches. The germline gives CDR1 SGDLS, CDR2 YYNGEE. As DNA, the CDR3 is TGTGCCAGCAGCCCATCGGGACAGGGGGCAGGTGAAGCTTTCTTT. Translation gives CASSPSGQGAGEAFF.

The rearrangement uses TRBV7-9 and TRBJ2-7, with D unclear. The CDR3 has 12 residues. The germline V gene has CDR1 SEHNR and CDR2 FQNEAQ (reference sequence). V lost 1 base and J 3 bases, leaving 4 bases between the germline ends. CDR3 amino acids: CASSLGVYEQYF. The CDR3 region has the DNA TGTGCCAGCAGCTTAGGGGTCTACGAGCAGTACTTC.